This T cell receptor (beta chain) appears in the sequencing data of a study of beta chain features in type 1 diabetes. Study-level findings and limits: TCRB CDR3 length was moderately but significantly reduced in all four CD4+ subsets of Type 1 diabetes patients.

Investigators reverse transcribed all isolated RNA, so they sequenced expressed TCRB transcripts. The protocol was immunoSEQ multiplex PCR, while the TCRdb copy is restricted to in-frame clones and leaves out a portion. The data hold hundreds of thousands of clones, with over 11% observed a single time. Trimming took 10 bases from V and 1 from J; bases not matched to a gene: 10. The germline CDR1 and CDR2 sequences are MGHDK and SYGVNS. The CDR3 has 15 amino acids. This clone was counted only a few times. Its antigen is not known. The chain joins TRBV25-1 to TRBJ2-3; 8 bases agree with TRBD2. The material sequenced was naive CD4+ T cells from blood. The clonotype originates from a man aged 18 to 29 with type 1 diabetes. This chain's CDR3 is CATGGSGVGTDTQYF. The CDR3 coding sequence is TGTGCCACCGGGGGTAGCGGGGTTGGCACAGATACGCAGTATTTT.